This TCR beta chain emerged from a study of technical replicates of blood from several donors. Sequencing used immunoSEQ multiplex PCR; TCRdb keeps in-frame clones, though not all of them. The sample has about 62,000 clones, just under 90% seen once. Per the germline V gene, CDR1 is MGHRA and CDR2 is YSYEKL. This CDR3 has 19 amino acids. The V and J ends lost 4 bases and 0 bases, in that order; junction bases with no gene match: 7. Input material: PBMCs. The rearrangement links TRBV4-1 to TRBJ2-4, with 15 bases matching TRBD2. The sequence was obtained from a human donor in good health. Some clones in this sample may be carry-over from other donors' samples. Written as DNA, the CDR3 is TGCGCCAGCAGCCTCGACCCGGGACTAGCGGGGGGAGCCAAAAACATTCAGTACTTC. Translating gives CASSLDPGLAGGAKNIQYF.